The 24 T cell receptor beta chains below were found in one sample sequenced in a study of blood T cell repertoires in COVID-19. Only in-frame clones appear in the TCRdb table, and some are missing; sequencing was by immunoSEQ multiplex PCR. The table lists approximately 400,000 clones, 80% to 90% of them singletons, with more than 1% in the top ten. The sequenced sample consisted of peripheral blood. Receptors originate from a man aged 35 to 55 with acute or convalescent COVID-19.

This chain connects TRBV4-2 to TRBJ1-1; D call uncertain. Germline CDR1 reads LGHNA; CDR2 reads YNFKEQ. This CDR3 has 14 residues. V was trimmed by 4 bases and J by 6 bases, leaving 15 bases between them. The CDR3 region is CASSPYDITAEAFF. In DNA, the CDR3 is TGTGCCAGCAGCCCCTACGACATAACCGCTGAAGCTTTCTTT.

The rearrangement links TRBV6-5 to TRBJ2-7; D not resolved. The CDR3 runs 12 residues. Per the germline V gene, CDR1 is MNHEY and CDR2 is SVGAGI. Trimming left V 3 bases short and J 6 bases short, with 9 bases between. The CDR3 DNA sequence: TGTGCCAGCAGTTATAGATATGGCGAGCAGTACTTC. Protein product: CASSYRYGEQYF.

This clone was detected only a few times. The V call is TRBV5-4, the J call TRBJ1-1; TRBD1 aligns across 9 bases. Per germline, CDR1 SGHNT and CDR2 YYREEE (reference sequence). Trimming at V came to 4 bases and at J to 8 bases, leaving 6 bases not matched to a gene. This CDR3 is 13 amino acids long. The CDR3 reads CASSRDREREAFF. For the CDR3, the DNA is TGTGCCAGCAGCCGGGACAGGGAAAGAGAAGCTTTCTTT.

The V call is TRBV9, the J call TRBJ2-7, with 10 bases matching TRBD1. CDR3 length: 15 amino acids. Germline V gene data show CDR1 as SGDLS and CDR2 as YYNGEE. The V gene end was trimmed by 3 bases and the J gene end by 3 bases; junction bases not matched to a gene: 6. CDR3 sequence reads: CASSEGGQGLYEQYF. The CDR3 nucleotides are TGTGCCAGCAGCGAGGGGGGACAGGGGCTCTACGAGCAGTACTTC.

The chain carries TRBV2 and TRBJ2-7, with unresolved D. Trimming took off 4 bases at V and 3 bases at J, with 7 bases between the two ends. The germline V gene encodes CDR1 SNHLY and CDR2 FYNNEI. The CDR3 length is 12 residues. The CDR3 region is CASSAGLYEQYF. CDR3 DNA: TGTGCCAGCAGTGCAGGCCTCTACGAGCAGTACTTC.

The chain links TRBV4-1 to TRBJ1-1; maybe TRBD1 (6 bases). The CDR3 is 16 residues long. Trimming took off 1 base at V and 2 bases at J, with 14 bases between the two ends. CDR1 and CDR2 from the germline V gene are MGHRA and YSYEKL. In nucleotides, the CDR3 is TGCGCCAGCAGCCAAGTGTTCAGGGGACAAAACACTGAAGCTTTCTTT. Protein product: CASSQVFRGQNTEAFF.

This chain joins TRBV4-2 and TRBJ1-3; TRBD1 aligns across 7 bases. Germline CDR1 reads LGHNA; CDR2 reads YNFKEQ. The CDR3 has 16 residues. Trimming removed 1 base from V and 4 bases from J; junction bases left unmatched: 7. DNA of the CDR3: TGTGCCAGCAGCCAAGTACGACAGGGATCGGGAAACACCATATATTTT. Protein product: CASSQVRQGSGNTIYF.

The CDR3 DNA sequence: TGTGCCAGCAGTTTCAGCGGGAGGGCCACTTACAATGAGCAGTTCTTC. Translation gives CASSFSGRATYNEQFF. V usage is TRBV27 and J usage is TRBJ2-1; 10 bases line up with TRBD2. The CDR3 runs to 16 residues. With V trimmed by 3 bases and J by 4 bases, 6 bases remained unmatched. Germline CDR1 and CDR2: MNHEY and SMNVEV (reference sequence).

The J gene is TRBJ1-2, the V gene TRBV19; 9 nucleotides match TRBD1. CDR1 is LNHDA, CDR2 SQIVND, per germline (reference sequence). The CDR3 is 16 residues long. Losses at the gene ends were 3 bases for V and 4 bases for J; bases not matched to a gene: 9. DNA for the CDR3: TGTGCCAGTAGTATCCGGACAGGGGATACAACCTATGGCTACACCTTC. It encodes CASSIRTGDTTYGYTF.

This chain connects TRBV7-8 to TRBJ2-2; 11 bases match TRBD2. V gave up 2 bases and J gave up 6 bases; unmatched junction bases: 8. The CDR3 is made up of 17 amino acids. The germline gives CDR1 SGHVS, CDR2 FQNEAQ. CDR3 DNA: TGTGCCAGCAGCTTAATGAGACTAGCGGGAAGCTCCGGGGAGCTGTTTTTT. Protein product: CASSLMRLAGSSGELFF.

This clone showed up just once. The chain has TRBV5-1 and TRBJ1-2; D is possibly TRBD1 (5 bases). V shed 4 bases and J shed 0 bases, with 19 bases lying between them. From germline, CDR1 is SGHRS and CDR2 YFSETQ. CDR3 length: 17 amino acids. Here the CDR3 DNA reads TGCGCCAGCAGCCGCCCGGGGGGACGGGGGTCTAACTATGGCTACACCTTC. Its translation: CASSRPGGRGSNYGYTF.

This clone was observed a single time. The gene calls are TRBV13 and TRBJ1-4; 9 nucleotides agree with TRBD1. The J segment lost 7 bases and the V segment lost 0 bases, leaving 0 bases of the junction unmatched. Per the germline V gene, CDR1 is PRHDT and CDR2 is FYEKMQ (reference sequence). CDR3 length: 14 amino acids. The CDR3 reads CASSLGDRGEKLFF. The CDR3 DNA reads as TGTGCCAGCAGCTTAGGGGACAGGGGTGAAAAACTGTTTTTT.

This clone was observed a single time. The DNA for the CDR3 is TGTGCCAGCAGCGTAGGGTCCCTCGCAGAGAACACTGAAGCTTTCTTT. This sequence encodes CASSVGSLAENTEAFF. The V and J genes are TRBV9 and TRBJ1-1; unclear D gene. CDR3 length equals 16 residues. Trimming took 0 bases from V and 1 from J, leaving 13 bases between them. From germline, CDR1 is SGDLS and CDR2 YYNGEE. Looking up the rest from reference TRBV9 and TRBJ1-1 gives the full variable domain: DSGVTQTPKHLITATGQRVTLRCSPRSGDLSVYWYQQSLDQGLQFLIQYYNGEERAKGNILERFSAQQFPDLHSELNLSSLELGDSALYFCASSVGSLAENTEAFFGQGTRLTVV.

This rearrangement joins TRBV29-1 to TRBJ2-1; D ambiguous. Germline CDR1 and CDR2: SQVTM and ANQGSEA. This CDR3 comprises 10 residues. V lost 4 bases to trimming and J lost 6 bases, with 4 bases between them. The CDR3 coding sequence is TGCAGCGTTGCAGGCAATGAGCAGTTCTTC. It specifies CSVAGNEQFF.

DNA of the CDR3: TGTGCCTGGGAGGGCCTCGGAGGCAGCTATGGCTACACCTTC. Its protein product is CAWEGLGGSYGYTF. This rearrangement joins TRBV30 to TRBJ1-2; no clear D gene. V lost 5 bases to trimming and J lost 4 bases, with 17 bases between them. The CDR3 has 14 residues. CDR1 is GTSNPN and CDR2 is SVGIG in the germline V gene (reference sequence).

This chain links TRBV7-9 with TRBJ1-3; 7 positions match TRBD1. There are 16 residues in the CDR3. Trimming removed 1 base from V and 3 bases from J; junction bases left unmatched: 6. Germline CDR1 SEHNR, CDR2 FQNEAQ (reference sequence). The CDR3 protein is CASSLGPGGSGNTIYF. The CDR3 DNA reads as TGTGCCAGCAGCTTAGGGCCAGGGGGAAGTGGAAACACCATATATTTT.

This chain connects TRBV10-1 to TRBJ1-4; TRBD1 matches at 8 bases. V was pared by 4 bases and J by 4 bases, with 2 bases of the junction left unmatched. Per the germline V gene, CDR1 is WNHNN and CDR2 is SYGVQD (reference sequence). This CDR3 contains 14 residues. Here the CDR3 DNA reads TGCGCCAGCAGTGCCGACAGGGGTAATGAAAAACTGTTTTTT. As protein: CASSADRGNEKLFF.

This clone has just one count. The chain combines TRBV11-2 with TRBJ2-2, with D possibly being TRBD2 (5 bases). The CDR3 is 14 residues long. The germline CDR1 and CDR2 sequences are SGHAT and FQNNGV. V lost 3 bases and J lost 1, with 6 bases in between. CDR3 nucleotides: TGTGCCAGCAGCTTCGGAGGGAACACCGGGGAGCTGTTTTTT. Its protein is CASSFGGNTGELFF. Drawing the rest from reference TRBV11-2 and TRBJ2-2, the complete variable domain is EAGVAQSPRYKIIEKRQSVAFWCNPISGHATLYWYQQILGQGPKLLIQFQNNGVVDDSQLPKDRFSAERLKGVDSTLKIQPAKLEDSAVYLCASSFGGNTGELFFGEGSRLTVL.

V gene TRBV4-1 combines with J gene TRBJ1-5; D not certain. The CDR3 extends over 13 amino acids. V was shortened by 0 bases and J by 9 bases, with 9 bases between the two germline ends. Germline CDR1 and CDR2: MGHRA and YSYEKL. This chain's CDR3 is CASSQDSFGPQHF. The DNA for the CDR3 is TGCGCCAGCAGCCAAGATTCCTTCGGGCCCCAGCATTTT.

J is TRBJ2-7 and V is TRBV7-2; TRBD1 matches 9 bases. The CDR3 spans 13 residues. V was pared by 5 bases and J by 12 bases, with 11 bases of the junction left unmatched. CDR1 is SGHTA, CDR2 FQGNSA, per germline. The CDR3 bases are TGTGCCAGCAGCCCTACCTCCGTGGGACAGGGGTACTTC. Its translation is CASSPTSVGQGYF.

The sample holds a few counts of this clone. The chain uses TRBV19 and TRBJ1-4, with 9 bases aligning to TRBD1. With V trimmed by 10 bases and J by 8 bases, 11 bases remained unmatched. The CDR3 runs to 14 residues. CDR1 is LNHDA, CDR2 SQIVND, per germline (reference sequence). The CDR3 reads CATAFGTGNEKLFF. In DNA, the CDR3 is TGTGCCACTGCGTTTGGGACAGGGAACGAAAAACTGTTTTTT. The full variable domain, rest sourced from reference TRBV19 and TRBJ1-4, is DGGITQSPKYLFRKEGQNVTLSCEQNLNHDAMYWYRQDPGQGLRLIYYSQIVNDFQKGDIAEGYSVSREKKESFPLTVTSAQKNPTAFYLCATAFGTGNEKLFFGSGTQLSVL.

This chain joins TRBV7-2 and TRBJ1-1, with TRBD1 identical over 8 bases. From germline, CDR1 is SGHTA and CDR2 FQGNSA. The CDR3 has 15 residues. Unmatched junction bases numbered 10, after V lost 5 bases and J lost 5 bases. The CDR3 DNA is TGTGCCAGCAGCGACCAGACAGGGGAGGGGACTGAAGCTTTCTTT. This gives the protein CASSDQTGEGTEAFF.

Here the CDR3 DNA reads TGTGCCAGCAGTTTGGATATGAGGCGGGGGTACTACACAGATACGCAGTATTTT. Protein product: CASSLDMRRGYYTDTQYF. The J gene is TRBJ2-3, the V gene TRBV28; TRBD2 matches 7 bases. The CDR3 runs to 18 residues. The germline CDR1 and CDR2 sequences are MDHEN and SYDVKM. V was clipped by 3 bases and J by 2 bases; unmatched bases: 14.

This clone occurred a few times. The V call is TRBV5-5, the J call TRBJ1-4; tentative D call: TRBD1 (5 bases). V lost 4 bases to trimming and J lost 7 bases, with 11 bases between them. Germline values: CDR1 SGHKS, CDR2 YYEKEE (reference sequence). CDR3 length: 13 residues. The CDR3 nucleotides read TGTGCCAGCAGCCCCCCCGGGGGTGAAAAACTGTTTTTT. Translation: CASSPPGGEKLFF. The complete variable domain, with remaining parts taken from reference TRBV5-5 and TRBJ1-4, reads DAGVTQSPTHLIKTRGQQVTLRCSPISGHKSVSWYQQVLGQGPQFIFQYYEKEERGRGNFPDRFSARQFPNYSSELNVNALLLGDSALYLCASSPPGGEKLFFGSGTQLSVL.